The clone carrying this T cell receptor (beta chain) was observed at least ten times. Its antigen is undetermined. Bulk TCR libraries were made with methods that had been previously described and with listed TCR primers. TCRdb redid the calling of the PCR reads with MiXCR, one entry per CDR3 protein. The data show over 600,000 distinct CDR3 sequences, about 20% seen once. This record comes from a study of molecular identifiers for immune sequencing clone quantification. Study background: Within a replicate experiment, RNA obtained from either 20,000 or 100,000 naive CD8 cells was divided into five aliquots, and four of those aliquots were then sequenced.

Whole-study results and caveats: Over 98% of CMV-specific effector molecules, but under 1% of naive ones, were in clones above 20 copies. Underestimation of highly expanded clone sizes could arise where identical TCR molecules share a barcode.

Germline assignment: CDR1 MNHEY and CDR2 SMNVEV (reference sequence). The CDR3 consists of 12 residues. The V end was cut by 9 bases, the J end by 4 bases, with 13 bases between. The sequencing sample was made of naive CD8+ T cells from blood, with Jurkat cell RNA spiked in. Subset reported: FACS-sorted CD8+CD4-CCR7+CD45RA+ naive T cells. The V gene is TRBV27, the J gene TRBJ2-7, with D perhaps being TRBD1 or TRBD2 (5 bases each). This TCR came from a human donor in good health. Some libraries in this study had Jurkat cell RNA spiked in. The CDR3 is CASGTAPYEQYF. The CDR3 nucleotides are TGTGCCAGTGGGACCGCCCCTTACGAGCAGTACTTC.